Listed here are 19 T cell receptor beta chains from one sample, sequenced in a study of T-cell memory formation after mild COVID-19. TCRdb re-called the 5' RACE reads through MiXCR, storing one row per CDR3 protein. The data contain roughly 600,000 distinct CDR3 sequences, around 17% of them singletons. Sequenced input: PBMCs or a T cell subset sorted from them (not recorded which). The origin of the receptors is an adult woman who had mild COVID-19 (a few samples of this study predate the infection). Cell type and time point are not known.

This clonotype has more than one count but fewer than ten. The gene calls are TRBV9 and TRBJ2-1, with TRBD2 as a possible D gene (6 bases). The CDR3 sequence is 16 residues long. Trimming left V 2 bases short and J 6 bases short, with 18 bases between. Germline CDR1 reads SGDLS; CDR2 reads YYNGEE. Here the CDR3 reads CASSVLSGSAFNEQFF. The CDR3 DNA reads as TGTGCCAGCAGCGTCCTGAGCGGGTCGGCGTTCAATGAGCAGTTCTTC.

This clonotype was picked up a small number of times. The chain carries TRBV24-1 and TRBJ1-2, with D tentatively TRBD1 (5 bases). The germline V gene encodes CDR1 KGHDR and CDR2 SFDVKD. V lost 2 bases and J 5 bases, leaving 11 bases between the germline ends. This CDR3 has 14 amino acids. CDR3 sequence (DNA): TGTGCCACCAGTGATTCACACCAGGGTTATGGCTACACCTTC. Translating it yields CATSDSHQGYGYTF.

This clonotype has just a few counts. V and J are TRBV5-5 and TRBJ1-2; D is possibly TRBD1 (5 bases). With 7 bases removed from V and 5 bases from J, the gap between germline ends came to 15 bases. The CDR3 covers 13 residues. The germline CDR1 and CDR2 sequences are SGHKS and YYEKEE (reference sequence). The CDR3 is CASARGDGYGYTF. CDR3 bases: TGTGCCAGCGCTCGGGGCGATGGTTATGGCTACACCTTC.

This clonotype was seen more than once but under ten times. The chain links TRBV4-1 to TRBJ1-2, with 10 bases that match TRBD1. The CDR3 runs 15 residues. CDR1 and CDR2 from the germline V gene are MGHRA and YSYEKL. J gave up 3 bases and V 0 bases, and 1 base lay outside the gene matches. DNA for the CDR3: TGCGCCAGCAGCCAAGATGGGACAGGGGACTATGGCTACACCTTC. This sequence encodes CASSQDGTGDYGYTF.

The J gene is TRBJ2-1, the V gene TRBV14; no definite D call. The CDR3 is 16 amino acids. Trimming stripped 3 bases from V and 0 bases from J, with 12 bases between. Germline V gene data show CDR1 as SGHDN and CDR2 as FVKESK. The CDR3 DNA reads TGTGCCAGCAGCCAGTTGGGATCGAGCTCCTACAATGAGCAGTTCTTC. It is translated as CASSQLGSSSYNEQFF.

The chain employs TRBV12-3 or TRBV12-4 and TRBJ2-7; 14 bases align to TRBD2. This CDR3 region has 16 residues. The V segment lost 5 bases and the J segment 5 bases; nucleotides outside the gene matches: 8. This chain's CDR3 is CASSQPGTSGSHEQYF. CDR3 DNA: TGTGCCAGCAGTCAACCGGGGACTAGCGGGAGTCACGAGCAGTACTTC.

This clonotype was picked up one time. This chain joins TRBV3-1 and TRBJ1-2; D is undetermined. The CDR3 contains 14 residues. Deletions cut 4 bases from V and 4 bases from J, with 13 bases between. Germline V gene data show CDR1 as LGHDT and CDR2 as YNNKEL (reference sequence). The DNA of the CDR3 is TGTGCCAGCAGCCCCATGGGCCGGGGCTATGGCTACACCTTC. This sequence encodes CASSPMGRGYGYTF.

The chain recombines TRBV21-1 with TRBJ2-7. TRBV21-1 is a pseudogene segment. The length of the CDR3 is 13 residues. CDR3 sequence (DNA): TGTGCCAGCAACGGTCCAGAAGAGTACGAGCAGTACTTC. Translation gives CASNGPEEYEQYF.

The CDR3 region has the DNA TGTGCCAGCAGCCAAGTACAGGGCTCCACTGAAGCTTTCTTT. Amino acids: CASSQVQGSTEAFF. The chain has TRBV3-1 and TRBJ1-1; D might be TRBD1 (6 bases). This CDR3 is 14 amino acids long. Trimming took off 1 base at V and 4 bases at J, with 10 bases between the two ends. The germline V gene has CDR1 LGHDT and CDR2 YNNKEL (reference sequence). The variable domain in full, with the rest retrieved from reference TRBV3-1 and TRBJ1-1, is DTAVSQTPKYLVTQMGNDKSIKCEQNLGHDTMYWYKQDSKKFLKIMFSYNNKELIINETVPNRFSPKSPDKAHLNLHINSLELGDSAVYFCASSQVQGSTEAFFGQGTRLTVV.

The chain employs TRBV20-1 and TRBJ2-7, with TRBD1 matching over 7 bases. Germline values: CDR1 DFQATT, CDR2 SNEGSKA (reference sequence). The CDR3 contains 12 residues. The V and J ends lost 5 bases and 5 bases, in that order; junction bases with no gene match: 6. CDR3: CSADREGNEQYF. In DNA form, the CDR3 reads TGCAGTGCTGACAGGGAAGGGAACGAGCAGTACTTC.

This clonotype was seen more than once but under ten times. The gene calls are TRBV30 and TRBJ2-2; 9 nucleotides line up with TRBD1. The ends lost 5 bases at V and 5 bases at J; junction bases unmatched: 3. CDR1 is GTSNPN and CDR2 is SVGIG in the germline V gene (reference sequence). This CDR3 is 13 amino acids long. CDR3: CAWDRGGTGELFF. The CDR3 DNA follows: TGTGCCTGGGACAGGGGGGGAACCGGGGAGCTGTTTTTT.

This clonotype was counted between two and nine times. This chain connects TRBV18 to TRBJ1-3, with 8 bases matching TRBD1. Germline V gene sequence: CDR1 KGHSH, CDR2 LQKENI. V lost 3 bases to trimming and J lost 2 bases; unmatched junction nucleotides: 6. CDR3 length: 16 residues. CDR3 protein: CASSPSLTGAGNTIYF. The CDR3 nucleotides read TGTGCCAGCTCACCCTCCCTGACAGGGGCTGGAAACACCATATATTTT. Together with reference TRBV18 and TRBJ1-3, the CDR3 gives the full variable domain: NAGVMQNPRHLVRRRGQEARLRCSPMKGHSHVYWYRQLPEEGLKFMVYLQKENIIDESGMPKERFSAEFPKEGPSILRIQQVVRGDSAAYFCASSPSLTGAGNTIYFGEGSWLTVV.

CDR3 loop: CAWSRTGLYSYEQYF. DNA for the CDR3: TGTGCCTGGAGTCGAACAGGTTTATACTCCTACGAGCAGTACTTC. The chain combines TRBV30 with TRBJ2-7, with D maybe TRBD1 (5 bases). Trimming removed 2 bases at V and 0 bases at J, with 14 bases between. Germline lookup yields CDR1 GTSNPN and CDR2 SVGIG (reference sequence). The CDR3 runs 15 residues.

The rearrangement uses TRBV12-3 or TRBV12-4 and TRBJ1-1, with 8 bases identical to TRBD1. V lost 5 bases, J lost 1 base, and 9 bases stayed unmatched. The CDR3 has 16 residues. CDR3 protein: CASSPQGAGTNTEAFF. CDR3 bases: TGTGCCAGCAGTCCCCAGGGGGCAGGGACGAACACTGAAGCTTTCTTT.

CDR3 sequence (DNA): TGTGCCAGCAGTGAAAGCGGACAGGGCCCAGATACGCAGTATTTT. Protein: CASSESGQGPDTQYF. The rearrangement links TRBV2 to TRBJ2-3; 8 nucleotides align to TRBD1. This CDR3 region has 15 residues. In germline, CDR1 is SNHLY, CDR2 FYNNEI. Trimming at V came to 2 bases and at J to 4 bases, leaving 5 bases not matched to a gene.

The V gene is TRBV7-7, the J gene TRBJ2-3, with D perhaps TRBD1 (6 bases). The germline V and J ends were trimmed by 5 bases and 1 base, with 13 bases remaining between them. Per germline, CDR1 SSHAT and CDR2 FNYEAQ (reference sequence). The CDR3 is 15 amino acids. CDR3: CASSLGQKRTDTQYF. The CDR3 DNA reads as TGTGCCAGCAGCCTAGGACAGAAACGCACAGATACGCAGTATTTT.

This clonotype was seen only a few times. This chain joins TRBV5-6 and TRBJ2-1, with a possible D match to TRBD1 (5 bases). CDR1 SGHDT and CDR2 YYEEEE come from the germline V gene. The CDR3 totals 15 residues. The ends were cut back, 2 bases at V and 3 bases at J, with 12 bases in the middle. CDR3 sequence reads: CASSFSGIFYNEQFF. CDR3 in DNA: TGTGCCAGCAGCTTTTCAGGGATATTCTACAATGAGCAGTTCTTC. Variable domain in full (rest from reference TRBV5-6 and TRBJ2-1): DAGVTQSPTHLIKTRGQQVTLRCSPKSGHDTVSWYQQALGQGPQFIFQYYEEEERQRGNFPDRFSGHQFPNYSSELNVNALLLGDSALYLCASSFSGIFYNEQFFGPGTRLTVL.

This CDR3 is CSARVLGQPFF. DNA of the CDR3: TGCAGTGCTAGGGTCTTGGGACAGCCGTTCTTC. This sequence joins TRBV20-1 and TRBJ2-1, with 7 positions matching TRBD1. This CDR3 has 11 residues. V trimming: 3 bases; J trimming: 15 bases; junction bases outside the gene matches: 8. Per the germline V gene, CDR1 is DFQATT and CDR2 is SNEGSKA (reference sequence).

The genes are TRBV10-3 and TRBJ2-7; D might be TRBD2 (6 bases). Germline V gives CDR1 ENHRY, CDR2 SYGVKD. The V end was cut by 4 bases, the J end by 2 bases, with 12 bases between. The CDR3 runs 14 residues. The CDR3 here is CAISGGGAPYEQYF. The CDR3 region has the DNA TGTGCCATCAGTGGAGGCGGGGCACCCTACGAGCAGTACTTC.